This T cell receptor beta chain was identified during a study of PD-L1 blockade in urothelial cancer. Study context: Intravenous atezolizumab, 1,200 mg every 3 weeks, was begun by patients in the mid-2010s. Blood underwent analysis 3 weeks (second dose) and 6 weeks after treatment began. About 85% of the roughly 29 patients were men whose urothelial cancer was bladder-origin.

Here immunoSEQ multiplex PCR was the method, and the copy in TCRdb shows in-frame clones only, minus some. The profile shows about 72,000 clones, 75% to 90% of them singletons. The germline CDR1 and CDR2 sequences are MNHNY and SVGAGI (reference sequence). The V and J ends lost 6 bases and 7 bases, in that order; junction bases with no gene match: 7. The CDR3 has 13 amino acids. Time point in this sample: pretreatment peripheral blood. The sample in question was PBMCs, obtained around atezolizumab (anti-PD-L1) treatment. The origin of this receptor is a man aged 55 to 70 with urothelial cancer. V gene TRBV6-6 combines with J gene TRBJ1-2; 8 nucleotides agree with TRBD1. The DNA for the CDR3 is TGTGCCAGCAGAACAGGGGGTTGGGGTGGCTACACCTTC. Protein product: CASRTGGWGGYTF.